A single sample is the source of the 18 T cell receptor beta chains below, sequenced in a study of T cell repertoires in cytomegalovirus infection. Each CDR3 protein gets one entry after TCRdb re-called the reads with MiXCR. The sample contains about a million distinct CDR3 sequences, approximately 33% of which appear only once. No cognate antigen is known for these TCRs. The source material was cultured CD8+ T cells from PBMCs, sampled from culture after CMV antigen stimulation. The receptors stem from a human donor in good health (CMV status not recorded). Some clones in this sample may be carry-over from other donors' samples.

The chain employs TRBV5-6 and TRBJ1-2; TRBD1 aligns across 8 bases. Germline lookup yields CDR1 SGHDT and CDR2 YYEEEE. J lost 2 bases, V lost 2 bases, and 5 bases had no gene match. The CDR3 is made up of 15 amino acids. DNA for the CDR3: TGTGCCAGCAGCTTTCAACAGGGGGGGAACTATGGCTACACCTTC. It yields the protein CASSFQQGGNYGYTF.

This clonotype has a handful of counts. The chain has TRBV2 and TRBJ1-2; no firm D call. CDR3 size: 12 residues. In germline, CDR1 is SNHLY, CDR2 FYNNEI. V was cut by 8 bases and J by 8 bases, with 15 bases left in between. The CDR3 DNA reads TGTGCCAGCCCCCTCAGCAGTGAAGGCTACACCTTC. This codes for CASPLSSEGYTF.

A remark on this clonotype: The conserved phenylalanine or tryptophan normally closing the CDR3 is absent here, so this likely arose from a read error. The V call is TRBV6-5, the J call TRBJ1-1; D may be TRBD1 (6 bases). The CDR3 covers 10 residues. The ends were cut back, 10 bases at V and 8 bases at J, with 11 bases in the middle. Germline assignment: CDR1 MNHEY and CDR2 SVGAGI. The CDR3 is CATLGAEAFL. CDR3 nucleotide sequence: TGTGCCACCCTGGGGGCAGAAGCTTTCCTT.

V is TRBV9 and J is TRBJ1-2; 7 bases are shared with TRBD1. There are 18 residues in the CDR3. J gave up 0 bases and V 5 bases, and 16 bases lay outside the gene matches. Germline V lookup: CDR1 SGDLS, CDR2 YYNGEE. The CDR3 loop is CASRVKDGQAVANYGYTF. CDR3 bases: TGTGCCAGCAGAGTCAAAGACGGACAGGCGGTCGCTAACTATGGCTACACCTTC.

This clonotype was seen more than once but under ten times. The chain uses TRBV12-3 or TRBV12-4 and TRBJ1-1, with 7 bases that match TRBD1. V lost 7 bases and J lost 1; bases outside the gene matches: 6. This CDR3 has 14 amino acids. CDR3: CASTVDRANTEAFF. DNA for the CDR3: TGTGCCAGCACCGTAGACAGGGCGAACACTGAAGCTTTCTTT.

This rearrangement joins TRBV20-1 to TRBJ1-1; D may be TRBD1 (6 bases). The CDR3 covers 13 residues. The V and J ends lost 0 bases and 8 bases respectively, with 13 bases between them. Looked up from germline, CDR1 is DFQATT and CDR2 is SNEGSKA (reference sequence). CDR3 bases: TGCAGTGCTAGAGATCGGACAGCCACCGAAGCTTTCTTT. Protein: CSARDRTATEAFF.

The V call is TRBV29-1, the J call TRBJ2-2; perhaps D is TRBD1 or TRBD2 (6 bases each). The V end lost 3 bases, the J end lost 7 bases, and 18 bases lay between the germline ends. The CDR3 has 15 residues. Germline-derived CDR1 and CDR2 are SQVTM and ANQGSEA. This CDR3 is CSVEGGRGRFGELFF. The CDR3 DNA reads as TGCAGCGTTGAGGGGGGCAGGGGACGTTTCGGGGAGCTGTTTTTT.

Concerning this clonotype itself: A much larger clone sits a single nucleotide away, making a read error possible. The chain joins TRBV12-3 or TRBV12-4 to TRBJ2-1, with 8 bases identical to TRBD1. There are 16 residues in the CDR3. The CDR3 is CPSSRLGTGNNNEQFF. The CDR3, as DNA: TGTCCCAGCAGTCGGTTAGGGACAGGAAACAACAATGAGCAGTTCTTC.

This clonotype was found many times. The rearrangement uses TRBV7-2 and TRBJ1-1, with a weak D call TRBD1 (5 bases). The CDR3 totals 12 residues. Germline loops: CDR1 SGHTA, CDR2 FQGNSA. Trimming shortened V by 5 bases and J by 5 bases, and 9 bases separated the two germline ends. DNA for the CDR3: TGTGCCAGCAGCCAGCAGGGAACTGAAGCTTTCTTT. The encoded protein is CASSQQGTEAFF.

This clonotype was seen more than once but under ten times. This chain connects TRBV19 to TRBJ2-3, with 9 bases fitting TRBD2. Trimming cost V 3 bases and J 0 bases; bases outside gene matches: 4. Germline CDR1 reads LNHDA; CDR2 reads SQIVND (reference sequence). This CDR3 is 16 amino acids long. The CDR3 region has the DNA TGTGCCAGTAGTATGGAAAGCGGGGGGAGCACAGATACGCAGTATTTT. Encoded protein: CASSMESGGSTDTQYF. The full variable domain, completed using reference TRBV19 and TRBJ2-3, is DGGITQSPKYLFRKEGQNVTLSCEQNLNHDAMYWYRQDPGQGLRLIYYSQIVNDFQKGDIAEGYSVSREKKESFPLTVTSAQKNPTAFYLCASSMESGGSTDTQYFGPGTRLTVL.

The chain joins TRBV4-1 to TRBJ2-7; TRBD2 agrees at 8 bases. Germline V gene data show CDR1 as MGHRA and CDR2 as YSYEKL. V trimming: 1 base; J trimming: 5 bases; junction bases outside the gene matches: 1. CDR3 length: 13 residues. The CDR3 spells CASSQAGGDEQYF. Here the CDR3 DNA reads TGCGCCAGCAGCCAAGCGGGGGGGGACGAGCAGTACTTC.

V and J are TRBV20-1 and TRBJ2-3; D unclear. CDR1 and CDR2 from the germline V gene are DFQATT and SNEGSKA (reference sequence). The CDR3 contains 11 residues. Trimming cost V 0 bases and J 4 bases, with 2 bases left between them. The CDR3 bases are TGCAGTGCTAGAGATGCAGATACGCAGTATTTT. It encodes CSARDADTQYF.

The chain links TRBV18 to TRBJ2-7; maybe TRBD1 (6 bases). The germline V gene has CDR1 KGHSH and CDR2 LQKENI. The CDR3 contains 14 residues. V gave up 6 bases and J gave up 1 base, with 13 bases separating them. CDR3 loop: CASSPTGQSYEQYF. The CDR3 DNA sequence: TGTGCCAGCTCCCCAACTGGACAGTCCTACGAGCAGTACTTC.

The sample holds a few counts of this clonotype. J is TRBJ1-1 and V is TRBV6-4; maybe TRBD1 (6 bases). Between the trimmed V and J ends, which lost 2 bases and 4 bases, there was a span of 8 bases. Per germline, CDR1 MRHNA and CDR2 SNTAGT. The CDR3 has 13 amino acids. CDR3: CASSDKGGTEAFF. The CDR3, as DNA: TGTGCCAGCAGTGACAAAGGGGGCACTGAAGCTTTCTTT.

The V gene is TRBV27, the J gene TRBJ2-1, with TRBD2 identical over 14 bases. V shed 5 bases and J 8 bases; nucleotides not matched to a gene: 11. The CDR3 extends over 17 amino acids. Germline lookup yields CDR1 MNHEY and CDR2 SMNVEV (reference sequence). CDR3 DNA sequence: TGTGCCAGCAGTGTCCCCGGGACTAGCGGGGGACCCCATGAGCAGTTCTTC. Amino acid sequence: CASSVPGTSGGPHEQFF.

The chain couples TRBV12-3 or TRBV12-4 to TRBJ1-2; possible D gene TRBD1, 5 bases. The V end was cut by 8 bases, the J end by 5 bases, with 15 bases between. This CDR3 has 13 amino acids. The CDR3 nucleotides read TGTGCCAGCTACGGTGGGGGGAGGTATGGCTACACCTTC. This sequence encodes CASYGGGRYGYTF.

The chain couples TRBV2 to TRBJ1-1; 8 bases align to TRBD1. This CDR3 region has 14 residues. Germline loops: CDR1 SNHLY, CDR2 FYNNEI. J was trimmed by 3 bases and V by 8 bases; bases with no gene match: 8. In nucleotides, the CDR3 is TGTGCCAGCGGGGACCTGACAGGGGACACTGAAGCTTTCTTT. The encoded protein is CASGDLTGDTEAFF.

This chain links TRBV19 with TRBJ2-2; 10 bases are a match to TRBD2. Trimming cost V 5 bases and J 7 bases; bases outside gene matches: 7. CDR1 and CDR2 from the germline V gene are LNHDA and SQIVND (reference sequence). The CDR3 totals 15 residues. CDR3 sequence reads: CASSSSSGGGGELFF. In DNA form, the CDR3 reads TGTGCCAGTAGTTCCTCCAGCGGGGGGGGCGGGGAGCTGTTTTTT.